This T cell receptor beta chain originates from a study of vaccination and CD4 T cells after COVID-19 (dated by TCRdb to the early 2020s). Looking at the study overall: Convalescent patients had a positive SARS-CoV-2 result on nasal swab PCR, and of these patients, several had mild disease and one had severe disease. The convalescent cohort comprised six males and four females, including two Hispanic individuals, seven Caucasians, two Asians and one multiracial person. Participants got two doses of the Pfizer-BioNTech BNT162b2 vaccine (n=8) or two doses of the Moderna mRNA-1273 vaccine (n=2). Post-COVID blood samples from convalescent patients were collected a median of roughly 100 days after diagnosis, with a range of roughly 35 to 180 days. Post-vaccine blood samples were taken a median of roughly 75 days after the second vaccine dose, with a range of roughly 13 to 250 days. The cultures were stimulated with overlapping spike peptide pools from SARS-CoV-2 and from the common cold coronaviruses HCoV-NL63, HCoV-OC43 and HCoV-229E. Control cultures used a CEFX viral epitope pool as positive control, an HIV-1 Nef peptide pool as negative control, or no peptide. In over 8 COVID-19 convalescent patients and a handful of infection-naive healthy vaccine recipients, researchers compared the spike-specific CD4+ TCR repertoire from before mRNA vaccination with the repertoire from after.

Points on this clonotype: It lacks a known antigen. One base away there is no much larger clone; base qualities are not given.

The treatment or condition label here, explained by the study, means: approximately 9-day PBMC culture with coronavirus spike peptide pools or control peptides (ViraFEST assay). The ViraFEST assay was used in the study, in which antigen-specific T cells were expanded with peptide pools and expanded clonotypes were subsequently identified by TCR sequencing. The convalescent patients' positive SARS-CoV-2 PCR tests were from March to December 2020, which was before the Alpha, Beta and Delta variants emerged in the United States. PBMCs were cultured at two million per well in IMDM supplemented with about 5% human AB serum and 8 to 10 IU/ml IL-2, with 9.5 to 10 ug/ml peptide pools added. On days 3 and 7, half of the culture medium was replaced with fresh IL-2-containing medium. Once the cells had been in culture for roughly 11 days, the EasySep CD4+ T cell isolation kit was used to isolate CD4+ T cells by negative selection. Ficoll-Paque Plus gradient centrifugation was used to isolate PBMCs from whole blood, and the isolated PBMCs were then either used fresh or cryopreserved at -140C. In general, triplicate wells were set up for every culture condition.

General findings and caveats noted by the study authors: The number of convalescent patients in the study was relatively small, and the study did not examine early timepoints following natural infection. In convalescent patients, a median around 86% of post-vaccine SARS-CoV-2-reactive clones were detected only after vaccination, and vaccine-specific priming was suggested by this finding. Of the vaccine-specific clones in convalescent patients, 304 of 307, or nearly all, reacted only to SARS-CoV-2 spike and did not cross-react with common cold coronaviruses. Although the median number of SARS-CoV-2-reactive clonotypes went up from 20 to 25 after infection to some 38 after vaccination, the increase was not significant.

The CDR3 runs 14 amino acids, cysteine and phenylalanine included. Only the CDR3 part of the read is kept: 42 bases, read in frame from the first base. A distance of 11 bases separates the germline ends of V and J, which lose 6 bases and 0 bases respectively. For CDR1 and CDR2, the germline V gene lists SGHTA and FQGNSA. The library was prepared using PCR. DNA from cultured CD4+ T cells was subjected to TCR sequencing with the Oncomine TCR Beta short-read assay at the Johns Hopkins FTIC core. The QIAamp micro DNA kit was used to extract genomic DNA from the cultured CD4+ T cells. The Oncomine TCR Beta libraries from cultured CD4+ T cells were pooled using unique dual indexes and then sequenced on an Illumina iSeq 100. From the authors' description of their analysis: Non-productive sequences were filtered out, and CDR3s that did not start with C, did not end with F or W, or were shorter than 7 amino acids were discarded. Antigen-specific clonotypes were identified with the MANAFEST web application by comparing peptide-stimulated wells with reference and other culture wells. To be called positive, a clone needed an FDR below 0.05, an odds ratio above 5, and a productive frequency above 0.1% in at least two of three replicate wells. Cross-reactive clonotypes were defined as significantly expanded in both SARS-CoV-2 spike wells and at least one common cold coronavirus spike condition. Similarity between CDR3 sequences was evaluated in R version 3.6.1 using Levenshtein distances (stringdist) and unrooted phylogenetic trees (ape). The public reads were reanalyzed by TCRdb: fastp trimming at Q25, MiXCR alignment, in-frame beta chains only. Merged by CDR3 protein, the rows form single entries marked with the most common genes and DNA. TCRdb's processing, not the authors' own work, is the source of the V and J calls. This sample is represented by some 19,000 distinct CDR3 sequences; around 43% of them were singletons. The leading ten clones occupy approximately 12% of the sample.

Sequencing was carried out using CD4+ T cells from blood, cultured in vitro. Recombination connected TRBV7-2 to TRBJ2-5; the D gene is possibly TRBD2, with 5 bases matching. The source of this sequence is a human donor who had recovered from COVID-19. CDR3 loop: CASSSTGDQETQYF. Read as DNA, the sequence is TGTGCCAGCAGTTCCACCGGGGACCAAGAGACCCAGTACTTC. Beyond the CDR3, the reference TRBV7-2 and TRBJ2-5 genes provide the residues; the full variable domain reads: GAGVSQSPSNKVTEKGKDVELRCDPISGHTALYWYRQSLGQGLEFLIYFQGNSAPDKSGLPSDRFSAERTGGSVSTLTIQRTQQEDSAVYLCASSSTGDQETQYFGPGTRLLVL.